These 31 T cell receptor beta chains originate from one sample sequenced in a study of glioma-infiltrating T cells. Amplification of TCR alpha and beta CDR3 regions from RNA used iRepertoire nested multiplex PCR. TCRdb passed the multiplex PCR reads through MiXCR, listing each CDR3 protein once. The profile shows roughly 40,000 distinct CDR3 sequences, around 20% of them singletons. Sequenced material: glioma tissue, nonneoplastic brain tissue, or PBMCs (not recorded which). The receptors shown here come from a human donor with low-grade glioma or glioblastoma, undergoing nonglioma brain surgery, or in good health (not recorded which).

This clonotype came up many times. This sequence joins TRBV25-1 and TRBJ1-1; D gene ambiguous. Germline-derived CDR1 and CDR2 are MGHDK and SYGVNS. Between the trimmed V and J ends, which lost 2 bases and 2 bases, there was a span of 3 bases. This CDR3 is 12 amino acids long. CDR3 sequence (DNA): TGTGCCAGCAGTGAAGAAAACACTGAAGCTTTCTTT. Its protein product is CASSEENTEAFF. The whole variable domain, remainder taken from reference TRBV25-1 and TRBJ1-1, is EADIYQTPRYLVIGTGKKITLECSQTMGHDKMYWYQQDPGMELHLIHYSYGVNSTEKGDLSSESTVSRIRTEHFPLTLESARPSHTSQYLCASSEENTEAFFGQGTRLTVV.

The DNA for the CDR3 is TGTGCCTGGAGTGGTAAAGGAGAGGGGTTTACGCAGTATTTT. Its translation is CAWSGKGEGFTQYF. The J gene is TRBJ2-3, the V gene TRBV30; D assignment may be TRBD1 or TRBD2 (5 bases each). Deletions cut 1 base from V and 8 bases from J, with 16 bases between. CDR1 and CDR2 (germline): GTSNPN, SVGIG (reference sequence). The length of the CDR3 is 14 residues.

The rearrangement uses TRBV5-1 and TRBJ1-4; D is unclear. Germline V CDR1 and CDR2: SGHRS, YFSETQ. This CDR3 contains 15 residues. The V end lost 0 bases, the J end lost 2 bases, and 8 bases lay between the germline ends. The CDR3 DNA reads as TGCGCCAGCAGCTTGGAGGGAAACACTAATGAAAAACTGTTTTTT. Protein: CASSLEGNTNEKLFF.

There are many counts of this clonotype. The chain uses TRBV20-1 and TRBJ2-6; possibly TRBD2 for D (6 bases). Germline CDR1 reads DFQATT; CDR2 reads SNEGSKA (reference sequence). This CDR3 is built from 15 residues. The germline V and J ends were trimmed by 3 bases and 4 bases, with 13 bases remaining between them. The CDR3 DNA sequence: TGCAGTGCTAGTGATATTCGGGGGGGGGCCAACGTCCTGACTTTC. This sequence encodes CSASDIRGGANVLTF.

This clonotype has a handful of counts. The CDR3 bases are TGCAGCGTCGGGAGGGCGAACACTGAAGCTTTCTTT. Its translation: CSVGRANTEAFF. The J gene is TRBJ1-1, the V gene TRBV29-1; D gene uncertain. Germline CDR1 SQVTM, CDR2 ANQGSEA. Between the trimmed V and J ends, which lost 6 bases and 1 base, there was a span of 9 bases. This CDR3 is built from 12 residues.

This clonotype was found many times. The chain is built from TRBV5-1 and TRBJ2-7; D tentatively reads TRBD1 or TRBD2 (5 bases each). With 4 bases removed from V and 7 bases from J, the gap between germline ends came to 18 bases. The V gene's germline CDR1 is SGHRS and CDR2 YFSETQ. The CDR3 has 14 amino acids. The CDR3 here is CASSSTGTKWEQYF. DNA of the CDR3: TGCGCCAGCAGCAGTACCGGGACGAAATGGGAGCAGTACTTC.

This clonotype was counted many times. This chain links TRBV3-1 with TRBJ2-3; D not resolved. This CDR3 has 13 amino acids. The V gene's germline CDR1 is LGHDT and CDR2 YNNKEL (reference sequence). Trimming shortened V by 4 bases and J by 4 bases, and 9 bases separated the two germline ends. The CDR3 region has the DNA TGTGCCAGCAGCCTTTCCACTGCAGATACGCAGTATTTT. It codes for CASSLSTADTQYF.

This clonotype has only a few counts. This may stem from a read error, because a much larger clone lies one nucleotide away. The chain is built from TRBV20-1 and TRBJ2-7; D is perhaps TRBD1 or TRBD2 (5 bases each). Looked up from germline, CDR1 is DFQATT and CDR2 is SNEGSKA (reference sequence). CDR3 length equals 14 residues. V dropped 8 bases and J dropped 0 bases, with 17 bases sitting between them. The CDR3: CSLTSGTRSYEQYV. DNA for the CDR3: TGCAGTCTGACTTCCGGGACCCGCTCCTACGAGCAGTACGTC.

The chain uses TRBV7-3 and TRBJ2-5; D ambiguous. CDR3 length: 14 residues. The germline V gene has CDR1 SGHTA and CDR2 FQGTGA. V lost 2 bases and J 4 bases, leaving 11 bases between the germline ends. The CDR3 loop reads CASSLRGGGETQYF. The DNA for the CDR3 is TGTGCCAGCAGCTTACGCGGCGGTGGAGAGACCCAGTACTTC.

Notes on this clonotype: Since a much larger clone is just one base distant, this may be a read error. V gene TRBV6-5 combines with J gene TRBJ2-6, with 11 nucleotides matching TRBD2. Germline V lookup: CDR1 MNHEY, CDR2 SVGAGI. The junction had 7 bases not matched to a gene; V was cut back by 4 bases and J by 2 bases. The CDR3 has 18 residues. CDR3 loop: CASSSLTSGATGANVLTF. Written as DNA, the CDR3 is TGTGCCAGCAGTTCCCTGACTAGCGGGGCAACTGGGGCCAACGTCCTGACTTTC.

Many counts were recorded for this clonotype. V and J are TRBV14 and TRBJ2-1; D may correspond to TRBD1 or TRBD2 (6 bases each). V lost 4 bases and J 6 bases, leaving 19 bases between the germline ends. From germline, CDR1 is SGHDN and CDR2 FVKESK. The CDR3 is 16 amino acids. The CDR3 reads CASSRLGPGALNEQFF. The CDR3 DNA reads TGTGCCAGCAGCCGCTTAGGTCCGGGGGCGCTCAATGAGCAGTTCTTC.

This clonotype was seen only a few times. This clone may be a read error of a much larger clone one base away. The V call is TRBV28, the J call TRBJ2-7; no clear D gene. Trimming removed 2 bases at V and 0 bases at J, with 8 bases between. This CDR3 has 14 amino acids. Germline values: CDR1 MDHEN, CDR2 SYDVKM. The CDR3 nucleotides are TGTGCCAGCAGTTTAGGCGTTCACTCCTACGAGCAGTACTTC. Translation gives CASSLGVHSYEQYF.

This clonotype was counted ten times or more. The rearrangement joins TRBV25-1 to TRBJ2-1; tentatively, D is TRBD1 or TRBD2 (5 bases each). CDR1 MGHDK and CDR2 SYGVNS come from the germline V gene. Trimming removed 5 bases from V and 14 bases from J, with 16 bases in between. The CDR3 consists of 12 residues. The CDR3 DNA reads as TGTGCCAGCAGTACCCCGGGGCAGTCGGAGTTCTTC. Translating gives CASSTPGQSEFF.

This clonotype has a count of ten or more. This rearrangement joins TRBV20-1 to TRBJ2-7; a weak D match, TRBD2 (6 bases). The CDR3 contains 11 residues. In germline, CDR1 is DFQATT, CDR2 SNEGSKA (reference sequence). V was trimmed by 6 bases and J by 6 bases, leaving 12 bases between them. DNA for the CDR3: TGCAGTGCATTCCGGGACTTCGAGCAGTACTTC. Amino acids: CSAFRDFEQYF.

The gene calls are TRBV18 and TRBJ2-1, with TRBD2 matching 10 bases. CDR1 is KGHSH and CDR2 is LQKENI in the germline V gene. The CDR3 totals 20 residues. J lost 10 bases, V lost 3 bases, and 24 bases had no gene match. Written as DNA, the CDR3 is TGTGCCAGCTCACCCCCCGAAAGCGGGAGGGGAACCTTGTTGGCCTACGAGCAGTTCTTC. Translation gives CASSPPESGRGTLLAYEQFF.

This clonotype was counted ten times or more. This chain uses TRBV7-2 with TRBJ2-3; possibly TRBD2 for D (6 bases). The germline V gene has CDR1 SGHTA and CDR2 FQGNSA. The CDR3 sequence is 15 residues long. Deletions cut 2 bases from V and 2 bases from J, with 11 bases between. CDR3 amino acids: CASSLNAGLTDTQYF. CDR3 in DNA: TGTGCCAGCAGCTTAAACGCGGGGCTCACAGATACGCAGTATTTT.

This clonotype has ten or more counts. The V call is TRBV10-3, the J call TRBJ2-3; TRBD2 matches at 9 bases. Germline V CDR1 and CDR2: ENHRY, SYGVKD. Trimming cost V 6 bases and J 4 bases; bases outside gene matches: 5. The CDR3 consists of 14 residues. The CDR3 DNA sequence: TGTGCCATCAGGATGGGACTAGCATCAGATACGCAGTATTTT. Its protein product is CAIRMGLASDTQYF.

This clonotype was counted at least ten times. The gene calls are TRBV20-1 and TRBJ2-5, with a possible D match to TRBD1 (6 bases). This CDR3 spans 15 amino acids. V lost 5 bases and J lost 0, with 16 bases in between. Germline lookup yields CDR1 DFQATT and CDR2 SNEGSKA (reference sequence). For the CDR3, the DNA is TGCAGTGCTGGGGGCGGGCTTACGTACCAAGAGACCCAGTACTTC. It encodes CSAGGGLTYQETQYF.

This clonotype has a count of ten or more. The V and J genes are TRBV25-1 and TRBJ1-3; D gene ambiguous. The CDR3 is made up of 15 amino acids. Deletions cut 4 bases from V and 0 bases from J, with 10 bases between. From germline, CDR1 is MGHDK and CDR2 SYGVNS. The CDR3: CASSAGPNSGNTIYF. DNA of the CDR3: TGTGCCAGCAGTGCAGGACCGAACTCTGGAAACACCATATATTTT.

This clonotype was observed at least ten times. The chain uses TRBV7-8 and TRBJ2-1, with TRBD2 matching over 8 bases. Germline values: CDR1 SGHVS, CDR2 FQNEAQ. This CDR3 spans 16 amino acids. V shed 4 bases, J shed 5 bases, and the junction held 10 bases outside the gene matches. The CDR3 DNA is TGTGCCAGCAGCTCCGGGGATCTAGCGGGCCACAATGAGCAGTTCTTC. It codes for CASSSGDLAGHNEQFF.

This sequence joins TRBV7-2 and TRBJ1-1; 8 nucleotides agree with TRBD1. There are 14 residues in the CDR3. With V trimmed by 5 bases and J by 3 bases, 5 bases remained unmatched. Germline V gene sequence: CDR1 SGHTA, CDR2 FQGNSA. The CDR3 DNA reads as TGTGCCAGCAGCCAAGACAGGGGCTACACTGAAGCTTTCTTT. Its translation: CASSQDRGYTEAFF.

The chain couples TRBV10-3 to TRBJ2-3; D gene unclear. The CDR3 covers 13 residues. Trimming removed 6 bases at V and 4 bases at J, with 11 bases between. CDR1 ENHRY and CDR2 SYGVKD come from the germline V gene. CDR3 bases: TGTGCCATCAGGAGCAGTCCCGCAGATACGCAGTATTTT. Translated, it gives CAIRSSPADTQYF.

This clonotype was counted at least ten times. V gene TRBV6-1 combines with J gene TRBJ2-1, with 9 bases that match TRBD2. Trimming cost V 5 bases and J 3 bases; bases outside gene matches: 5. The CDR3 has 15 residues. Germline V gives CDR1 MNHNS, CDR2 SASEGT. The CDR3 sequence is CASSLAGPRYNEQFF. CDR3 nucleotides: TGTGCCAGCAGTCTAGCGGGGCCTCGCTACAATGAGCAGTTCTTC.

Note on this clonotype: This sequence may be a read error, since a much larger clone differs from it by one base. The V call is TRBV2, the J call TRBJ2-7; D could derive from TRBD1 or TRBD2 (6 bases each). The V gene's germline CDR1 is SNHLY and CDR2 FYNNEI. The CDR3 length is 13 residues. The CDR3 DNA sequence: TGTGACAGCAGTGCCGGGGGCATCTACGAGCAGTACTTC. Translating it yields CDSSAGGIYEQYF.

By share, this clonotype counts as medium-sized (0.01 to 0.1%). This rearrangement joins TRBV6-1 to TRBJ1-1; D unclear. The ends were cut back, 5 bases at V and 1 base at J, with 11 bases in the middle. Per germline, CDR1 MNHNS and CDR2 SASEGT. This CDR3 is 14 amino acids long. CDR3 coding DNA: TGTGCCAGCAGTTACGCGCGGGGGAACACTGAAGCTTTCTTT. It specifies CASSYARGNTEAFF.

This clonotype was recorded many times. The V and J genes are TRBV7-9 and TRBJ1-6; D is ambiguous. From germline, CDR1 is SEHNR and CDR2 FQNEAQ (reference sequence). The CDR3 contains 14 residues. V was shortened by 5 bases and J by 6 bases, with 11 bases between the two germline ends. In nucleotides, the CDR3 is TGTGCCAGCAGCCCGCAGAGGTTTAATTCACCCCTCCACTTT. It yields the protein CASSPQRFNSPLHF. Full variable domain (outside the CDR3, taken from reference TRBV7-9 and TRBJ1-6): DTGVSQNPRHKITKRGQNVTFRCDPISEHNRLYWYRQTLGQGPEFLTYFQNEAQLEKSRLLSDRFSAERPKGSFSTLEIQRTEQGDSAMYLCASSPQRFNSPLHFGNGTRLTVT.

This clonotype has only a few counts. A much larger clone lies a single base off, so this may be a read error. The chain carries TRBV28 and TRBJ1-2; D is uncertain. Germline V gene sequence: CDR1 MDHEN, CDR2 SYDVKM. The CDR3 covers 12 residues. CDR3: CAGSLKQIGYTF. The DNA of the CDR3 is TGTGCCGGCAGCCTAAAACAGATTGGGTACACCTTC.

This clonotype was observed a single time. The limits of the CDR3 on the DNA are not certain, so only TCRdb's listed CDR3 is given. CDR3 sequence: CASSLWGDGSSYNEQFF. V gene TRBV28 combines with J gene TRBJ2-1; TRBD1 is the table's D call, not checked against the DNA. The germline gives CDR1 MDHEN, CDR2 SYDVKM. With termini counted, the CDR3 has 17 amino acids.

In this sample, this clonotype turned up many times. V gene TRBV5-4 combines with J gene TRBJ1-1, with TRBD1 matching over 8 bases. V lost 3 bases, J lost 2 bases, and 3 bases stayed unmatched. The CDR3 runs 14 residues. Germline CDR1 SGHNT, CDR2 YYREEE (reference sequence). Written as DNA, the CDR3 is TGTGCCAGCAGCTCCAGGGGGCGAAACACTGAAGCTTTCTTT. This gives the protein CASSSRGRNTEAFF. The full variable domain, in which reference TRBV5-4 and TRBJ1-1 provide the parts outside the CDR3, is ETGVTQSPTHLIKTRGQQVTLRCSSQSGHNTVSWYQQALGQGPQFIFQYYREEENGRGNFPPRFSGLQFPNYSSELNVNALELDDSALYLCASSSRGRNTEAFFGQGTRLTVV.

This clonotype appeared many times. The chain combines TRBV29-1 with TRBJ1-1; D may be TRBD1 (6 bases). The CDR3 has 11 amino acids. CDR1 SQVTM and CDR2 ANQGSEA come from the germline V gene. Between the trimmed V and J ends, which lost 0 bases and 11 bases, there was a span of 10 bases. The CDR3: CSVEDGGRAFF. The CDR3 region has the DNA TGCAGCGTTGAAGATGGGGGGCGCGCTTTCTTT.

This clonotype was counted at least ten times. V usage is TRBV20-1 and J usage is TRBJ2-3; D remains unclear. The V end was cut by 4 bases, the J end by 2 bases, with 7 bases between. Germline V gene lookup returns CDR1 DFQATT and CDR2 SNEGSKA (reference sequence). The CDR3 has 12 residues. In nucleotides, the CDR3 is TGCAGTGCTATCGGGCCCACAGATACGCAGTATTTT. Residues: CSAIGPTDTQYF.